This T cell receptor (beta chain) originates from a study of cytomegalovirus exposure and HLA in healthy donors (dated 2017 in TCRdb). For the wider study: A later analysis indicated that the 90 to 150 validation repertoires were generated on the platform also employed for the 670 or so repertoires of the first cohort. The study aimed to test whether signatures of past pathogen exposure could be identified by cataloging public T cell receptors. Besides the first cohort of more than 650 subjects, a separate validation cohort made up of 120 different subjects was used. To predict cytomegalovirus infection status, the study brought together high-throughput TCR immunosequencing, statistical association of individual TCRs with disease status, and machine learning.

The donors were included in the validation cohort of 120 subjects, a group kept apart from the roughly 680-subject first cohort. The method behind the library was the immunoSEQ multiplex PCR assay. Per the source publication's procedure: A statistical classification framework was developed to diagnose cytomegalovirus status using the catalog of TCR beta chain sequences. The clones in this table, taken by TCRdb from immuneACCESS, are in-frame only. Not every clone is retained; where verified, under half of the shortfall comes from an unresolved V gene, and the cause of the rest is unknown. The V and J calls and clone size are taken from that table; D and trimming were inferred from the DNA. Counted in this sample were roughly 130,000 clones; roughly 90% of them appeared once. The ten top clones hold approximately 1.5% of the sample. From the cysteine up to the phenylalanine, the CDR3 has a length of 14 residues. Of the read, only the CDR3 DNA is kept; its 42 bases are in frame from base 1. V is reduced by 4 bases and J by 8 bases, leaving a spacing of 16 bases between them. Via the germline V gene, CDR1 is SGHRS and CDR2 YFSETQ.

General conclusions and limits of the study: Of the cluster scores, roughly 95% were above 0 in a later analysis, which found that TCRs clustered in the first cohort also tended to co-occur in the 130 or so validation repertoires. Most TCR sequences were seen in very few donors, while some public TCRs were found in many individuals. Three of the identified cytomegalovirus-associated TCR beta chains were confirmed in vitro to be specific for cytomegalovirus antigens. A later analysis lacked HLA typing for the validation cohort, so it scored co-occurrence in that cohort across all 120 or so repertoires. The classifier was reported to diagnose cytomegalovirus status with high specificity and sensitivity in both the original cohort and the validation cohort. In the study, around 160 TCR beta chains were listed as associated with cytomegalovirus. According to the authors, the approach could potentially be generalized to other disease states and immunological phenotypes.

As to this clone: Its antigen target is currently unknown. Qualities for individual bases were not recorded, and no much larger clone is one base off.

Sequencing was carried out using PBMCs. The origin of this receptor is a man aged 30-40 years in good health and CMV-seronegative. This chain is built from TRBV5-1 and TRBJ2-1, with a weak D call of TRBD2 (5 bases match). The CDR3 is CASSRSGGMDEQFF. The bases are TGCGCCAGCAGCCGGAGCGGCGGAATGGATGAGCAGTTCTTC.